This TCR beta chain derives from a study of OX40 agonist ivuxolimab in advanced cancers. Concerning the study at large: Ivuxolimab was an agonistic, fully human IgG2 monoclonal antibody directed against OX40 (CD134), a costimulatory receptor. Intravenous ivuxolimab was administered to patients every 2 weeks at six dose levels: 0.01, 0.1, 0.3, 1.5, 3 and 10 mg/kg. Of the approximately 50 patients in dose escalation, some 19 had hepatocellular carcinoma, approximately 15 had melanoma, 9 had renal cell carcinoma and 9 had head and neck cancer. In the dose-escalation cohort, 82.7% of patients were male, and the mean age was roughly 60 years, with a range of roughly 20 to 79. Patients were allowed to have had prior anti-PD-1, anti-PD-L1 or anti-CTLA-4 therapy, and approximately 40% of the dose-escalation patients had been treated with checkpoint inhibitors. Partial responses occurred in three dose-escalation patients: two with cutaneous melanoma and one with hepatocellular carcinoma. Peripheral TCRbeta sequencing aimed to test whether ivuxolimab altered TCR sequence diversity and caused clonal T-cell expansion. The paper describes the monotherapy dose-escalation part (N of about 47 patients) of the phase I trial of ivuxolimab.

A word on this clone: The antigen it binds to is not known. There are no base qualities to consult, and no much larger clone falls within one base.

From the cysteine through the phenylalanine, the CDR3 covers 15 amino acids. Just the 45-base CDR3 DNA is kept, in frame starting at base 1. V is shortened by 5 bases, J by 0 bases, and the region joining them spans 11 bases. From the germline V gene (reference sequence), CDR1 is LNHDA and CDR2 is SQIVND. For sequencing of the TCRbeta CDR3 region, genomic DNA was extracted from the sorted cells. TCRbeta CDR3 regions were sequenced using the immunoSEQ Assay. TCRdb's version of the immuneACCESS table is confined to in-frame rearrangements and falls short of the full clone set. An unresolved V gene accounts for under half of the shortfall where checked; the remainder is of unknown origin. Here the sample has 50,000 to 65,000 clones; around 90% occur a single time. About 3.5% of the sample lies in the top ten. Points the paper makes about the study in general: After ivuxolimab, CD8+ T cells had more expanded clones than CD4+ T cells on average. The antigen specificity of the clonally expanded peripheral T cells was not determined. Partial responders in the 0.1-3.0 mg/kg groups had among the lowest normalized peripheral clonal expansion, especially among CD8+ T cells. At doses of 0.1 to 3.0 mg/kg, clonal expansion of both CD4+ and CD8+ blood T cells was observed from baseline to week 6. Low levels of normalized T-cell clonal expansion were also seen in some patients who did not respond.

The trial excluded patients who had a history of autoimmune disease or who were on systemic immunosuppression. Peripheral blood for TCR sequencing was collected from all dose cohorts at baseline, on cycle 4 day 1, and on cycle 7 day 1. Samples came from an open-label, multicenter, first-in-human phase I dose-escalation trial of ivuxolimab. Adults with locally advanced or metastatic melanoma, renal cell carcinoma, hepatocellular carcinoma or head and neck squamous cell carcinoma were enrolled in the trial. Before TCR sequencing, CD4+ and CD8+ T cells were separately sorted from peripheral blood. This clonotype originated in an adult with an advanced solid tumor such as melanoma, head and neck, liver or kidney cancer. The sample was CD4+ or CD8+ T cells sorted from blood, taken in a trial of the OX40 agonist ivuxolimab. The chain joins TRBV19 to TRBJ2-1; the D call is tentative, TRBD1 or TRBD2, as each matches 5 bases. Here the CDR3 is given as CASSDDGGSYNEQFF. The sequenced DNA is TGTGCCAGTAGTGATGATGGGGGCTCCTACAATGAGCAGTTCTTC.